Shown below are 7 T cell receptor beta chains from a single sample sequenced in a study of T cell responses to AZD1222 COVID-19 vaccine. Using immunoSEQ multiplex PCR, the repertoire was profiled, and TCRdb retains in-frame clones only, with some absent. In the table there are some 120,000 clones, 85% to 90% of which are singletons. The material sequenced was peripheral blood, taken on day 0 of MenACWY control vaccination. These receptors were collected from an adult in good health.

V usage is TRBV18 and J usage is TRBJ2-1; TRBD2 matches 11 bases. The CDR3 is 17 residues long. V was pared by 0 bases and J by 7 bases, with 8 bases of the junction left unmatched. Germline values: CDR1 KGHSH, CDR2 LQKENI. The chain's CDR3 is CASSPPLAGGPGNEQFF. The DNA of the CDR3 is TGTGCCAGCTCACCACCGCTAGCGGGAGGTCCTGGTAATGAGCAGTTCTTC.

The genes are TRBV7-6 and TRBJ2-5; TRBD2 matches at 9 bases. J was trimmed by 5 bases and V by 2 bases; bases with no gene match: 15. In germline, CDR1 is SGHVS, CDR2 FNYEAQ. This CDR3 has 18 residues. CDR3 sequence reads: CASSLSPGPAGGRETQYF. The CDR3 DNA follows: TGTGCCAGCAGCTTATCCCCGGGCCCTGCGGGAGGGCGGGAGACCCAGTACTTC.

This chain connects TRBV7-3 to TRBJ2-7, with 13 bases aligning to TRBD2. CDR1 and CDR2 from the germline V gene are SGHTA and FQGTGA. This CDR3 has 15 residues. With 5 bases clipped from V and 7 bases from J, the junction kept 8 bases outside the gene matches. The CDR3 region has the DNA TGTGCCAGCAGCGATGGACTAGCGGGAGTTGATGAGCAGTACTTC. As protein: CASSDGLAGVDEQYF.

CDR3 in DNA: TGTGCCTGGAGTGTACAGGGGTCCTACGAGCAGTACTTC. It translates to CAWSVQGSYEQYF. The chain carries TRBV30 and TRBJ2-7; 7 nucleotides match TRBD1. The J segment lost 1 base and the V segment lost 0 bases, leaving 0 bases of the junction unmatched. Germline-derived CDR1 and CDR2 are GTSNPN and SVGIG (reference sequence). The CDR3 contains 13 residues.

The gene calls are TRBV2 and TRBJ2-7, with D possibly being TRBD1 (5 bases). This CDR3 comprises 13 residues. Germline V gene sequence: CDR1 SNHLY, CDR2 FYNNEI. The V end was cut by 4 bases, the J end by 3 bases, with 10 bases between. The CDR3 DNA sequence: TGTGCCAGCAGTGCATTGCAGGGCTACGAGCAGTACTTC. Translated: CASSALQGYEQYF.

Notes on this clone: This sample includes further DNA sequences coding for the same CDR3. The J gene is TRBJ1-5, the V gene TRBV28; D not resolved. There are 13 residues in the CDR3. From germline, CDR1 is MDHEN and CDR2 SYDVKM. The V end was cut by 3 bases, the J end by 6 bases, with 9 bases between. CDR3 in DNA: TGTGCCAGCAGTTTGGGGTGGGGTCAGCCCCAGCATTTT. Protein product: CASSLGWGQPQHF.

The genes are TRBV5-1 and TRBJ1-3; a weak D match, TRBD1 (5 bases). The germline V and J ends were trimmed by 5 bases and 0 bases, with 9 bases remaining between them. Germline assignment: CDR1 SGHRS and CDR2 YFSETQ. The CDR3 has 14 residues. The CDR3 bases are TGCGCCAGCAGTACTAGGGGCTCTGGAAACACCATATATTTT. It translates to CASSTRGSGNTIYF.